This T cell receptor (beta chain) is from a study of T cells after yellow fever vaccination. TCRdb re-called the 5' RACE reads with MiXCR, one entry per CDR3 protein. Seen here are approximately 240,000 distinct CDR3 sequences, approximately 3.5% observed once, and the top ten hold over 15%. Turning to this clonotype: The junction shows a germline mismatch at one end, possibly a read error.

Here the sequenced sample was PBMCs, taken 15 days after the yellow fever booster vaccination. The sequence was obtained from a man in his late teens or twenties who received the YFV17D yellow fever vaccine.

CDR3: CASSLDGNSIYF. As DNA, the CDR3 is TGTGCCAGCAGCTTAGATGGAAACTCCATATATTTT. This sequence joins TRBV7-9 and TRBJ1-3, with unresolved D. The CDR3 is 12 residues long. Germline loops: CDR1 SEHNR, CDR2 FQNEAQ (reference sequence).